The rows below give T cell receptor beta chains drawn from one sample of a study of blood T cell repertoires in COVID-19. Assay: immunoSEQ multiplex PCR; the TCRdb copy retains only in-frame clones and omits some. The table includes fewer than 300,000 clones, approximately 87% detected once. The specimen was peripheral blood. The receptors were gathered from a woman aged 25-40 years with COVID-19, enrolled during active disease. The CDR3 runs from the conserved cysteine through the conserved F or W. A D gene is named only where the DNA matches it firmly. Size tells how often a clone was seen (once, few, many) or the class of an expanded clone, and some rows leave it out.

TRBV18	.	.	TRBJ1-1	TGTGCCAGCTCACCCACTACAAGTGACACTGAAGCTTTCTTT	CASSPTTSDTEAFF
TRBV5-1	once	TRBD1	TRBJ1-2	TGCGCCAGCAGCTATCCTCCGGGACAGGGCCATGGCTACACCTTC	CASSYPPGQGHGYTF
TRBV7-2	.	TRBD2	TRBJ2-3	TGTGCCAGCAGCCCCCTCTTGAGGCGGGGGGTCACAGATACGCAGTATTTT	CASSPLLRRGVTDTQYF
TRBV5-8	few	TRBD1	TRBJ2-2	TGTGCCAGCTGCGACAGGGGTGGCACCGGGGAGCTGTTTTTT	CASCDRGGTGELFF
TRBV27	.	.	TRBJ2-2	TGTGCCAGCAGTAGCCTGAGGGATGGGGAGCTGTTTTTT	CASSSLRDGELFF
TRBV28	.	TRBD1	TRBJ1-4	TGTGCCAGCAGCCCTAGACAGGGGGCGGTAAAACTGTTTTTT	CASSPRQGAVKLFF
TRBV7-9	.	.	TRBJ1-2	TGTGCCAGCAGCTTATCAGGGTTAGTTCCCTATGGCTACACCTTC	CASSLSGLVPYGYTF
TRBV18	.	.	TRBJ1-1	TGTGCCAGCTCGGCCGGGGGGAAGAACACTGAAGCTTTCTTT	CASSAGGKNTEAFF
TRBV5-6	few	.	TRBJ1-5	TGTGCCAGCAGCCGGAGACAGTATAGCAATCAGCCCCAGCATTTT	CASSRRQYSNQPQHF
TRBV3-1/TRBV3-2	.	TRBD1	TRBJ1-2	TGTGCCAGCAGCCAAGTGGACGGACAGGGGGCTGGCTACACCTTC	CASSQVDGQGAGYTF
TRBV5-1	.	.	TRBJ1-6	TGCGCCAGCAGCTCCCAGGCCGTGAGCTCCTATAATTCACCCCTCCACTTT	CASSSQAVSSYNSPLHF
TRBV28	.	.	TRBJ1-6	TGTGCCAGCAGGAGGAGCGGTCCAAATTCACCCCTCCACTTT	CASRRSGPNSPLHF
TRBV3-1/TRBV3-2	few	TRBD2	TRBJ2-5	TGTGCCAGCAGCCAAGGATCAGTAAGCGGGGGAATGGAGACCCAGTACTTC	CASSQGSVSGGMETQYF
TRBV19	few	TRBD2	TRBJ2-7	TGTGCCAGTAGTTCCGGGACTAGCGGCTACGAGCAGTACTTC	CASSSGTSGYEQYF
TRBV11-2	.	TRBD2	TRBJ2-3	TGTGCCAGCTCCCCGGGGGGTTCAGATACGCAGTATTTT	CASSPGGSDTQYF
TRBV4-1	once	.	TRBJ2-2	TGCGCCAGCAGCGCAACTCACACCGGGGAGCTGTTTTTT	CASSATHTGELFF
TRBV18	.	.	TRBJ1-1	TGTGCCAGCTCAGCGTCGCAGGGTTGGACTGAAGCTTTCTTT	CASSASQGWTEAFF
TRBV6-2/TRBV6-3	.	.	TRBJ1-1	TGTGCCAGCAGTTCGCAATGGGGGCGGTGGAACACTGAAGCTTTCTTT	CASSSQWGRWNTEAFF
TRBV6-1	.	.	TRBJ1-2	TGTGCCAGCAGTGAAGCTCCGGGGAACTATGGCTACACCTTC	CASSEAPGNYGYTF
TRBV6-1	.	.	TRBJ2-2	TGTGCCAGCAGTTATCCCCCTTACGGGGAGCTGTTTTTT	CASSYPPYGELFF
TRBV4-1	.	TRBD2	TRBJ2-1	TGCGCCAGCAGCCAAGCGGGGGGGCAAAATGAGCAGTTCTTC	CASSQAGGQNEQFF
TRBV5-8	.	.	TRBJ2-1	TGTGCCAGCAGCTTGAGGACAGGACTATCGGAGCAGTTCTTC	CASSLRTGLSEQFF
TRBV18	.	TRBD1	TRBJ1-6	TGTGCCAGCTCACCGTTGACAGGGGGCGGTTCACCCCTCCACTTT	CASSPLTGGGSPLHF
TRBV6-5	.	TRBD1	TRBJ2-7	TGTGCCAGCAGTTACTCTAGGACAGGGGCCTACGAGCAGTACTTC	CASSYSRTGAYEQYF
TRBV4-1	.	.	TRBJ1-2	TGCGCCAGCAGCTCCCCCGGGGGGGGCGCGGTTGGCTACACCTTC	CASSSPGGGAVGYTF
TRBV11-2	.	TRBD1	TRBJ2-1	TGTGCCAGCAGCTTAGGCCTCGGGACAGGGGTTGTCAATGAGCAGTTCTTC	CASSLGLGTGVVNEQFF
TRBV7-9	.	.	TRBJ1-2	TGTGCCAGCAGCTACGAGTTTAGGGGGGGCAACTATGGCTACACCTTC	CASSYEFRGGNYGYTF
TRBV11-2	few	.	TRBJ1-3	TGTGCCAGCAGCTTGTCAGGACATTCTGGAAACACCATATATTTT	CASSLSGHSGNTIYF
TRBV18	.	.	TRBJ2-7	TGTGCCAGCTCTCCCGAGGAGGACTACGAGCAGTACTTC	CASSPEEDYEQYF
TRBV21-1	.	.	TRBJ2-3	TGTGCCAGCAGCAAAGCCAGCGGGGGGCCCGTTATTCCCGTAAGCACAGATACGCAGTATTTT	CASSKASGGPVIPVSTDTQYF
TRBV6-2/TRBV6-3	once	TRBD2	TRBJ2-3	TGTGCCAGCAGTTTGACTAGCGGGGCCTCAGATACGCAGTATTTT	CASSLTSGASDTQYF
TRBV7-9	.	.	TRBJ1-2	TGTGCCAGCAGCTTAGAAACAGGAGATGGCTACACCTTC	CASSLETGDGYTF
TRBV27	.	TRBD1	TRBJ1-5	TGTGCCAGCAGTCTACAGGGGTCTCAGCCCCAGCATTTT	CASSLQGSQPQHF
TRBV7-9	.	.	TRBJ1-2	TGTGCCAGCCCGACCCCGGCGGGTGGCTACACCTTC	CASPTPAGGYTF
TRBV5-1	.	.	TRBJ2-1	TGCGCCAGCAGCTTTAATATGAATGAGCAGTTCTTC	CASSFNMNEQFF
TRBV7-9	.	.	TRBJ2-1	TGTGCCAGCAGCTTAATGAGGGACTTCCTAGACAATGAGCAGTTCTTC	CASSLMRDFLDNEQFF
TRBV5-4	once	.	TRBJ1-1	TGTGCCAGCAGCTTGTGGGGGCGAAACACTGAAGCTTTCTTT	CASSLWGRNTEAFF
TRBV9	.	TRBD2	TRBJ2-3	TGTGCCAGCAGCAACGGAAAACTAGCGGGGAGATCAGATACGCAGTATTTT	CASSNGKLAGRSDTQYF
TRBV12-5	once	.	TRBJ1-3	TGTGCTAGTGGGACCGGGGGGGCTGGAAACACCATATATTTT	CASGTGGAGNTIYF
TRBV4-2	.	TRBD1	TRBJ1-5	TGTGCCAGCAGCAAAGGGGCGGGACAGGGGGCATGGCAGCCCCAGCATTTT	CASSKGAGQGAWQPQHF
TRBV11-2	.	TRBD2	TRBJ2-5	TGTGCCAGCAGGCGCGGGGGAAAAGGAGAGACCCAGTACTTC	CASRRGGKGETQYF
TRBV18	.	TRBD2	TRBJ2-7	TGTGCCAGCTCACCGGGACTAGCGGGGGTTCGCGAGCAGTACTTC	CASSPGLAGVREQYF
TRBV19	.	TRBD1	TRBJ2-1	TGTGCCAGTAGTGCTCAGGGGGCTCCAATAAATGAGCAGTTCTTC	CASSAQGAPINEQFF
TRBV14	.	TRBD2	TRBJ2-7	TGTGCCAGCAGCCGGGCACCGACTGGGCTAGCGGGGGTCTACGAGCAGTACTTC	CASSRAPTGLAGVYEQYF